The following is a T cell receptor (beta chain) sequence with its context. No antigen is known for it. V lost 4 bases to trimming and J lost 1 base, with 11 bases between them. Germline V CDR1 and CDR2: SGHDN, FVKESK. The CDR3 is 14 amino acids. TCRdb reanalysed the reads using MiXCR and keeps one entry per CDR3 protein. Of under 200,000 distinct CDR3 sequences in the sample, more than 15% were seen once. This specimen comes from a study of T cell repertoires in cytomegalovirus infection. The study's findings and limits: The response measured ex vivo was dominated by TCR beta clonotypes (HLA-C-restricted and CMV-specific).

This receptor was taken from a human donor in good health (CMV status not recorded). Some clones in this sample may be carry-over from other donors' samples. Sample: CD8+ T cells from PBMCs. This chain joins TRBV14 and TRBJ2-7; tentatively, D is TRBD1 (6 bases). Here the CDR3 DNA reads TGTGCCAGCAGCCCTAGACAGGTGTCCTACGAGCAGTACTTC. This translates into CASSPRQVSYEQYF.